The present entry profiles one T cell receptor beta chain with its context. What it binds is unknown. Given the absence of the conserved phenylalanine or tryptophan at the CDR3 end, a read error is likely. The sample is drawn from a study of T cells in Graves' hyperthyroidism and ophthalmopathy. Looked up from germline, CDR1 is SEHNR and CDR2 is FQNEAQ (reference sequence). The CDR3 has 19 amino acids. Trimming took 0 bases from V and 2 from J; bases not matched to a gene: 11. Overall study results and limits: In validation, the model predicted ophthalmopathy. These predictions came a median about 6.5 months before onset.

Among ophthalmopathy patients, the Clinical Activity Score reached at least 3, the NOSPECS grade reached at least 4, and duration remained under 3 months. Uncontrolled infection, other autoimmune disease, pregnancy or lactation led to exclusion. Diagnosis rested on symptoms, serum thyroxine and TRAb, thyroid ultrasound, and orbital computed tomography. Amplification targeted TCR beta CDR3 regions from RNA transcripts. HTBI primers drove first-round RT-PCR of the TCR CDR3. TCRdb ran MiXCR on the multiplex PCR reads and lists one entry per CDR3 protein. The sample records some 300,000 distinct CDR3 sequences, roughly 19% being singletons.

This sequence joins TRBV7-9 and TRBJ2-5; 11 bases fit TRBD2. Input material: blood. This sequence originates from a middle-aged man with Graves' ophthalmopathy. The chain's CDR3 is CASSLAANTSGRGQETQYL. The CDR3 nucleotides read TGTGCCAGCAGCTTAGCGGCTAATACTAGCGGGAGAGGGCAAGAGACCCAGTACCTC.